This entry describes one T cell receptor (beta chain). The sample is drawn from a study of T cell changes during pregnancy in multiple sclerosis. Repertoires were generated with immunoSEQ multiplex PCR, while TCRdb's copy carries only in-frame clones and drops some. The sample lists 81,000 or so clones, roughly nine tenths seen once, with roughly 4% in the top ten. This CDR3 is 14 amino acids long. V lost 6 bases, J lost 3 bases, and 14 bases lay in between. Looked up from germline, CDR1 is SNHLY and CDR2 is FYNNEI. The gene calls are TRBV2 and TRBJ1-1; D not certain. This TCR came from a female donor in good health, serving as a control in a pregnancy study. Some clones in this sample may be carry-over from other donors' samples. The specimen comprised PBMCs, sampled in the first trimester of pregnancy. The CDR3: CASSLIVGDTEAFF. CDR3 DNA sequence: TGTGCCAGCAGCTTAATAGTCGGGGACACTGAAGCTTTCTTT. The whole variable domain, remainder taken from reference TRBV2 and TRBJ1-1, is EPEVTQTPSHQVTQMGQEVILRCVPISNHLYFYWYRQILGQKVEFLVSFYNNEISEKSEIFDDQFSVERPDGSNFTLKIRSTKLEDSAMYFCASSLIVGDTEAFFGQGTRLTVV.